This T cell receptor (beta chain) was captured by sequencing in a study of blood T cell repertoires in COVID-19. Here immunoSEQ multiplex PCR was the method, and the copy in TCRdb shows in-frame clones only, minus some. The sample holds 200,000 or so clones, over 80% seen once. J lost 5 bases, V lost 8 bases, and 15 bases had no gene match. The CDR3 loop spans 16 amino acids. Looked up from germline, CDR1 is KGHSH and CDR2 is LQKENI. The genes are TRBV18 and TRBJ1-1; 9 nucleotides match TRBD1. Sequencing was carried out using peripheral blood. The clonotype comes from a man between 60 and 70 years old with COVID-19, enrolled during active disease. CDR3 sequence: CASLPGTGYWTTEAFF. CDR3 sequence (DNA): TGTGCCAGCCTTCCCGGGACAGGGTATTGGACGACTGAAGCTTTCTTT.